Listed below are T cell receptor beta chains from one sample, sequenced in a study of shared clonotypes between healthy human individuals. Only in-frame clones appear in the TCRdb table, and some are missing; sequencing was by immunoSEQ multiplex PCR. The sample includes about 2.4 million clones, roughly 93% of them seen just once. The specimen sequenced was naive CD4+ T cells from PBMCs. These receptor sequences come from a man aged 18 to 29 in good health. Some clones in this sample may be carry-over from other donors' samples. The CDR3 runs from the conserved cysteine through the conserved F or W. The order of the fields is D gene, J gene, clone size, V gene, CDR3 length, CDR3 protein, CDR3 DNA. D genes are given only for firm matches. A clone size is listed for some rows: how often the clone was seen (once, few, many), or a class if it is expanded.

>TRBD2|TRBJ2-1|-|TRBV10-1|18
CASSDAGDSGRGGNEQFF
TGCGCCAGCAGTGATGCTGGGGATAGCGGGAGGGGTGGAAATGAGCAGTTCTTC
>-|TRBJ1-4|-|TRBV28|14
CASSLPSLAEKLFF
TGTGCCAGCAGTTTACCCAGTCTGGCTGAAAAACTGTTTTTT
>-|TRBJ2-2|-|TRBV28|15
CASSFGGYNTGELFF
TGTGCCAGCAGTTTCGGGGGCTATAACACCGGGGAGCTGTTTTTT
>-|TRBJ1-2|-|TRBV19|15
CASSALPGRTYGYTF
TGTGCCAGTAGTGCATTACCGGGACGGACCTATGGCTACACCTTC
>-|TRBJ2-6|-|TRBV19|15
CASSIVSSGANVLTF
TGTGCCAGTAGTATAGTTTCCTCTGGGGCCAACGTCCTGACTTTC
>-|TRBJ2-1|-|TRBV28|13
CASSPPTGLGGFF
TGTGCCAGCAGTCCACCCACAGGCCTCGGGGGGTTCTTC
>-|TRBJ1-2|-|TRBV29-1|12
CSVGGPDRRDTF
TGCAGCGTCGGGGGTCCCGACCGCCGGGACACCTTC
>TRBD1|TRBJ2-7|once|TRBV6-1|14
CASSDGQGHYEQYF
TGTGCCAGCAGTGATGGACAGGGGCACTACGAGCAGTACTTC
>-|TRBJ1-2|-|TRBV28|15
CASSLGREGIYGYTF
TGTGCCAGCAGTTTAGGGCGGGAGGGAATCTATGGCTACACCTTC
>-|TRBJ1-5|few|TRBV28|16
CASSFRNIRGNQPQHF
TGTGCCAGCAGTTTTCGAAACATAAGGGGCAATCAGCCCCAGCATTTT